The 24 T cell receptor beta chains presented below share a single source sample, sequenced in a study of monozygotic twins with inflammatory bowel disease. TCRdb reanalyzed the 5' RACE reads and collapses them to one entry per CDR3 protein, without DNA. The specimen's table records fewer than 350,000 distinct CDR3 sequences. The sample taken for sequencing was blood. These receptor sequences come from a human donor with ulcerative colitis or Crohn's disease, or a healthy co-twin of an affected twin (not recorded which).

The chain recombines TRBV5-1 with TRBJ2-7; the D call of TRBD2 rests on TCRdb alone, since no DNA is present to check it. The CDR3 is 15 amino acids. Germline assignment: CDR1 SGHRS and CDR2 YFSETQ. The CDR3 loop is CASSSGLAVYYEQYF.

The chain carries TRBV4-1 and TRBJ2-7; TCRdb picks TRBD2, but there is no DNA to check that call. Looked up from germline, CDR1 is MGHRA and CDR2 is YSYEKL. This CDR3 comprises 15 residues. CDR3 region: CASSQGTSAVYEQYF.

The V gene is TRBV5-1, the J gene TRBJ2-5; the TCRdb call, TRBD1, lacks DNA for checking. The CDR3 has 14 amino acids. Germline V gene sequence: CDR1 SGHRS, CDR2 YFSETQ. The CDR3 region is CASSSGVGLETQYF.

The gene calls are TRBV11-2 and TRBJ1-2; checking the TCRdb D call of TRBD1 is not possible without DNA. From germline, CDR1 is SGHAT and CDR2 FQNNGV. CDR3 length equals 13 residues. The CDR3 sequence: CASSLTGVSGYTF.

The chain is built from TRBV4-1 and TRBJ1-2. The CDR3 runs to 15 residues. Germline values: CDR1 MGHRA, CDR2 YSYEKL. The CDR3 loop reads CASSQDFLINDGYTF.

The rearrangement joins TRBV3-1 to TRBJ2-5; lacking DNA, the TRBD2 call made by TCRdb goes unchecked. The CDR3 length is 15 residues. Germline CDR1 reads LGHDT; CDR2 reads YNNKEL (reference sequence). CDR3 region: CASSGLAGVDETQYF.

V gene TRBV11-2 combines with J gene TRBJ1-2. Per the germline V gene, CDR1 is SGHAT and CDR2 is FQNNGV. The CDR3 length is 17 residues. CDR3 sequence reads: CASSLDAVSSGGYGYTF.

CDR3 amino acids: CASSLSGQLNQPQHF. V usage is TRBV5-1 and J usage is TRBJ1-5; TCRdb picks TRBD1, but there is no DNA to check that call. CDR1 and CDR2 (germline): SGHRS, YFSETQ. This CDR3 has 15 residues.

This chain joins TRBV5-5 and TRBJ1-5. The germline gives CDR1 SGHKS, CDR2 YYEKEE (reference sequence). CDR3 length: 14 residues. The CDR3 here is CASSLGSWNQPQHF.

This chain links TRBV20-1 with TRBJ1-1; TCRdb designates TRBD1, a call that cannot be tested without DNA. Germline loops: CDR1 DFQATT, CDR2 SNEGSKA (reference sequence). This CDR3 spans 14 amino acids. The CDR3 loop is CSARPGQMNTEAFF.

V gene TRBV5-1 combines with J gene TRBJ2-3; TCRdb gives TRBD1 as the D gene, but with no DNA this cannot be confirmed. Germline V gene data show CDR1 as SGHRS and CDR2 as YFSETQ. The CDR3 consists of 17 residues. The chain's CDR3 is CASSGGAAQAPTDTQYF.

The rearrangement links TRBV10-3 to TRBJ1-2; lacking DNA, the TRBD1 call made by TCRdb goes unchecked. The CDR3 covers 13 residues. The germline V gene encodes CDR1 ENHRY and CDR2 SYGVKD. The CDR3 sequence is CATTKDRDYGYTF.

J is TRBJ2-1 and V is TRBV12-3 or TRBV12-4; TCRdb selects TRBD2, and the lack of DNA leaves this call unchecked. The CDR3 sequence is 16 residues long. CDR3 sequence reads: CASSPNTSGGPNEQFF.

The V and J genes are TRBV5-6 and TRBJ2-1; TCRdb names TRBD2, which stays unverified in the absence of DNA. The CDR3 spans 11 residues. Germline V gene lookup returns CDR1 SGHDT and CDR2 YYEEEE. The chain's CDR3 is CASSLSVEQFF.

J is TRBJ2-3 and V is TRBV23-1. TRBV23-1 is an ORF for which the function is uncertain. This CDR3 has 14 residues. CDR3 protein: CASSRSTSTDTQYF.

The chain employs TRBV27 and TRBJ2-7; the TCRdb D gene call, TRBD2, has no DNA to confirm it. CDR1 is MNHEY, CDR2 SMNVEV, per germline (reference sequence). This CDR3 has 14 residues. CDR3 residues: CASSLRLADYEQYF.

The chain has TRBV20-1 and TRBJ2-2; TCRdb names TRBD1, which stays unverified in the absence of DNA. The CDR3 loop spans 15 amino acids. The germline gives CDR1 DFQATT, CDR2 SNEGSKA (reference sequence). Here the CDR3 reads CSARDGTGDTGELFF.

The rearrangement uses TRBV5-1 and TRBJ1-1; as DNA is missing, the TRBD1 call by TCRdb cannot be tested. This CDR3 has 11 amino acids. In germline, CDR1 is SGHRS, CDR2 YFSETQ. This CDR3 reads CASSFGGGAFF.

The chain joins TRBV12-3 or TRBV12-4 to TRBJ2-1. The CDR3 runs to 14 residues. CDR3 sequence reads: CASSLGTTYNEQFF.

The chain combines TRBV7-9 with TRBJ2-1; TCRdb calls TRBD2, which cannot be checked without DNA. Germline V gene data show CDR1 as SEHNR and CDR2 as FQNEAQ (reference sequence). The CDR3 runs to 15 residues. CDR3: CASSSQREGAHEQFF.

The chain joins TRBV7-9 to TRBJ2-1; the TRBD1 assignment by TCRdb is unverifiable without DNA. CDR1 SEHNR and CDR2 FQNEAQ come from the germline V gene (reference sequence). There are 15 residues in the CDR3. The CDR3: CASNRPTGTYNEQFF. Supplemented by reference TRBV7-9 and TRBJ2-1, the full variable domain reads DTGVSQNPRHKITKRGQNVTFRCDPISEHNRLYWYRQTLGQGPEFLTYFQNEAQLEKSRLLSDRFSAERPKGSFSTLEIQRTEQGDSAMYLCASNRPTGTYNEQFFGPGTRLTVL.

The gene calls are TRBV20-1 and TRBJ2-2; TCRdb names TRBD2, which stays unverified in the absence of DNA. This CDR3 has 14 amino acids. The germline gives CDR1 DFQATT, CDR2 SNEGSKA (reference sequence). CDR3: CSAARGGNTGELFF.

CDR3 loop: CASSGLGGRNTEAFF. The chain carries TRBV25-1 and TRBJ1-1; TCRdb names TRBD1, which stays unverified in the absence of DNA. CDR3 length: 15 amino acids. CDR1 MGHDK and CDR2 SYGVNS come from the germline V gene.

The V gene is TRBV28, the J gene TRBJ2-4; TCRdb's D call, TRBD2, is unchecked because there is no DNA. The CDR3 contains 18 residues. Per germline, CDR1 MDHEN and CDR2 SYDVKM. This CDR3 is CASSSGLAGVLAKNIQYF.